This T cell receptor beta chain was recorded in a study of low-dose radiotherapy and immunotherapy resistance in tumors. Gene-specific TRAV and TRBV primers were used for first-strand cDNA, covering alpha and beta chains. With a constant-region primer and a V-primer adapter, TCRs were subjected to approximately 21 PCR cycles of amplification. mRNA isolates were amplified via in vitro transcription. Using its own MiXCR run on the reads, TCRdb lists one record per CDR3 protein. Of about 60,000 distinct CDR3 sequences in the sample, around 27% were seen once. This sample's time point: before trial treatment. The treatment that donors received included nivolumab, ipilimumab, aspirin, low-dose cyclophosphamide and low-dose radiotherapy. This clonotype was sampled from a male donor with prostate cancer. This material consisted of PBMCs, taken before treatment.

The CDR3 nucleotides are TGTGCCAGCAGCAAAATTTGGCGACTAGCGATCTACGAGCAGTACTTC. It encodes CASSKIWRLAIYEQYF. V is TRBV21-1 and J is TRBJ2-7; the table calls TRBD2, which could not be checked here. TRBV21-1 represents a pseudogene. This CDR3 is 16 amino acids long.